What follows are 28 T cell receptor beta chains derived from one specimen sequenced in a study of Ad26.COV2.S vaccination and SARS-CoV-2 variants. Noted treatment: 15 to 20 received Ad26.COV2.S at low or high dose, single or two shots; about 5 received placebo; per-sample allocation not given. Sampling took place 63 days after the first vaccine or placebo injection. The protocol was immunoSEQ multiplex PCR, while the TCRdb copy is restricted to in-frame clones and leaves out a portion. The table lists around 450,000 clones, approximately 90% of them singletons, with roughly 4% in the top ten. Sequencing was performed on peripheral blood, taken in a trial of Ad26.COV2.S vaccine versus placebo. Receptors were obtained from a person between 18 and 60 years old who received the Ad26.COV2.S COVID-19 vaccine or a placebo.

This clone was counted once. This chain links TRBV19 with TRBJ2-1, with D hard to call. Trimming cost V 5 bases and J 2 bases, with 4 bases left between them. Per the germline V gene, CDR1 is LNHDA and CDR2 is SQIVND (reference sequence). CDR3 length equals 12 residues. CDR3 sequence reads: CASSEAYNEQFF. As DNA, the CDR3 is TGTGCCAGTAGTGAGGCCTACAATGAGCAGTTCTTC. Filled out from reference TRBV19 and TRBJ2-1, the complete variable domain reads DGGITQSPKYLFRKEGQNVTLSCEQNLNHDAMYWYRQDPGQGLRLIYYSQIVNDFQKGDIAEGYSVSREKKESFPLTVTSAQKNPTAFYLCASSEAYNEQFFGPGTRLTVL.

The J gene is TRBJ2-3, the V gene TRBV6-6; 8 bases line up with TRBD1. The trim removed 2 bases at V and 3 bases at J, leaving 4 bases unmatched. The CDR3 is 15 residues long. Germline V gene lookup returns CDR1 MNHNY and CDR2 SVGAGI (reference sequence). CDR3 loop: CASSYQTGVTDTQYF. The CDR3, as DNA: TGTGCCAGCAGTTACCAGACAGGGGTTACAGATACGCAGTATTTT.

V usage is TRBV2 and J usage is TRBJ2-5; the match to TRBD2 covers 12 bases. CDR3 size: 14 residues. CDR1 and CDR2 (germline): SNHLY, FYNNEI. The trim removed 6 bases at V and 9 bases at J, leaving 8 bases unmatched. CDR3 amino acids: CASRTSGGLRAQYF. The CDR3 bases are TGTGCCAGCAGAACTAGCGGGGGGCTTAGGGCCCAGTACTTC.

The chain uses TRBV7-2 and TRBJ2-7; 7 positions agree with TRBD1. The V gene end was trimmed by 1 base and the J gene end by 3 bases; junction bases not matched to a gene: 6. Per the germline V gene, CDR1 is SGHTA and CDR2 is FQGNSA. This CDR3 contains 15 residues. CDR3 in DNA: TGTGCCAGCAGCTTAGTGTCGGGACAGAACTACGAGCAGTACTTC. Translation: CASSLVSGQNYEQYF.

In its sample, this clone was seen once. The chain has TRBV5-5 and TRBJ1-6; perhaps TRBD1 as D (5 bases). Looked up from germline, CDR1 is SGHKS and CDR2 is YYEKEE (reference sequence). The germline V and J ends were trimmed by 4 bases and 9 bases, with 23 bases remaining between them. The CDR3 sequence is 17 residues long. The chain's CDR3 is CASSVTPGPQPPSPLHF. In nucleotides, the CDR3 is TGTGCCAGCAGCGTCACACCGGGACCCCAACCGCCTTCACCCCTCCACTTT.

V is TRBV27 and J is TRBJ2-5; weak D call: TRBD2 (6 bases). Germline loops: CDR1 MNHEY, CDR2 SMNVEV (reference sequence). Trimming removed 5 bases at V and 9 bases at J, with 22 bases between. The CDR3 covers 15 residues. CDR3 coding DNA: TGTGCCAGCAGTCCGGGACTCGCCATAGGTTGGGCCCAGTACTTC. Amino acid sequence: CASSPGLAIGWAQYF.

The chain has TRBV5-4 and TRBJ2-2, with 12 bases that match TRBD2. Germline V gene lookup returns CDR1 SGHNT and CDR2 YYREEE (reference sequence). V was clipped by 3 bases and J by 7 bases; unmatched bases: 7. The CDR3 has 16 amino acids. CDR3 amino acids: CASSSFTSGRIGELFF. As DNA, the CDR3 is TGTGCCAGCAGCTCATTCACTAGCGGGAGGATCGGGGAGCTGTTTTTT.

This clone was recorded once. The genes are TRBV28 and TRBJ1-6; possibly TRBD1 for D (5 bases). This CDR3 is built from 15 residues. Trimming cost V 2 bases and J 9 bases, with 14 bases left between them. Looked up from germline, CDR1 is MDHEN and CDR2 is SYDVKM. CDR3 DNA: TGTGCCAGCAGTTTACCAGGGACGGCGGGTTCACCCCTCCACTTT. Translation gives CASSLPGTAGSPLHF.

The chain carries TRBV12-3 or TRBV12-4 and TRBJ1-5; D unclear. The CDR3 is 13 residues long. Trimming took 5 bases from V and 6 from J, leaving 11 bases between them. CDR3 sequence (DNA): TGTGCCAGCAGTAGGACGGGAAGTCAGCCCCAGCATTTT. Amino acids: CASSRTGSQPQHF.

This sequence joins TRBV5-1 and TRBJ1-4, with TRBD1 identical over 8 bases. This CDR3 is 17 amino acids long. Germline V gene data show CDR1 as SGHRS and CDR2 as YFSETQ. Unmatched junction bases numbered 9, after V lost 2 bases and J lost 3 bases. The CDR3 reads CASSFSAGGVSNEKLFF. DNA of the CDR3: TGCGCCAGCAGCTTTTCGGCAGGGGGCGTTTCTAATGAAAAACTGTTTTTT.

The CDR3 coding sequence is TGTGCCAGCAGTCCTACGTATGGGTTTTACGAGCAGTACTTC. It yields the protein CASSPTYGFYEQYF. The rearrangement uses TRBV6-5 and TRBJ2-7; D is unresolved. Per germline, CDR1 MNHEY and CDR2 SVGAGI. Trimming removed 5 bases from V and 4 bases from J, with 15 bases in between. There are 14 residues in the CDR3.

The gene calls are TRBV4-2 and TRBJ1-5; D not resolved. The CDR3 covers 13 residues. Trimming took 0 bases from V and 6 from J, leaving 6 bases between them. Germline-derived CDR1 and CDR2 are LGHNA and YNFKEQ. The CDR3, as DNA: TGTGCCAGCAGCCAAGATGAAGGTCAGCCCCAGCATTTT. It translates to CASSQDEGQPQHF.

The chain recombines TRBV11-2 with TRBJ2-3, with 8 bases that match TRBD2. This CDR3 has 18 amino acids. In germline, CDR1 is SGHAT, CDR2 FQNNGV. The J segment lost 10 bases and the V segment lost 0 bases, leaving 18 bases of the junction unmatched. This CDR3 reads CASSLDHGVAGIRYPQYF. The CDR3 DNA reads as TGTGCCAGCAGCTTAGATCATGGGGTAGCGGGGATCAGATATCCGCAGTATTTT.

This chain connects TRBV29-1 to TRBJ1-5, with TRBD1 matching 7 bases. Germline CDR1 SQVTM, CDR2 ANQGSEA. With V trimmed by 6 bases and J by 2 bases, 4 bases remained unmatched. The CDR3 runs 13 residues. CDR3 residues: CSVVTGGNQPQHF. CDR3 nucleotide sequence: TGCAGCGTAGTCACAGGGGGCAATCAGCCCCAGCATTTT.

V and J are TRBV24-1 and TRBJ2-3; 7 positions match TRBD1. Germline values: CDR1 KGHDR, CDR2 SFDVKD. With 6 bases clipped from V and 2 bases from J, the junction kept 7 bases outside the gene matches. The CDR3 is made up of 15 amino acids. CDR3 protein: CATSLPQGTTDTQYF. CDR3 nucleotide sequence: TGTGCCACCAGTCTCCCACAGGGGACCACAGATACGCAGTATTTT.

V usage is TRBV10-2 and J usage is TRBJ2-6, with TRBD2 as a possible D gene (6 bases). Germline loops: CDR1 WSHSY, CDR2 SAAADI. This CDR3 comprises 13 residues. The V end lost 8 bases, the J end lost 8 bases, and 13 bases lay between the germline ends. Here the CDR3 reads CASAGSGTNVLTF. The CDR3 coding sequence is TGCGCCAGCGCGGGGTCCGGGACCAACGTCCTGACTTTC.

The chain carries TRBV18 and TRBJ2-5, with 8 nucleotides matching TRBD1. CDR1 and CDR2 from the germline V gene are KGHSH and LQKENI. This CDR3 is built from 15 residues. The ends lost 0 bases at V and 7 bases at J; junction bases unmatched: 7. The chain's CDR3 is CASSPPSGGIVTQYF. The CDR3 DNA reads as TGTGCCAGCTCACCACCGTCAGGGGGCATCGTGACCCAGTACTTC.

This chain links TRBV20-1 with TRBJ2-1; 7 bases fit TRBD1. J gave up 8 bases and V 6 bases, and 4 bases lay outside the gene matches. The germline V gene encodes CDR1 DFQATT and CDR2 SNEGSKA (reference sequence). This CDR3 has 11 amino acids. The CDR3 nucleotides are TGCAGTGCCACGACAGGGTATGAGCAGTTCTTC. This codes for CSATTGYEQFF.

This sequence joins TRBV6-5 and TRBJ2-3; 12 bases are a match to TRBD1. V shed 10 bases, J shed 6 bases, and the junction held 11 bases outside the gene matches. This CDR3 has 15 amino acids. CDR1 is MNHEY, CDR2 SVGAGI, per germline. CDR3 nucleotides: TGTGCCACCCCACGAACGGGACAGGGGGCTGATACGCAGTATTTT. It codes for CATPRTGQGADTQYF.

This clone has just one count. The chain carries TRBV28 and TRBJ1-3, with a possible D match to TRBD1 (5 bases). V gave up 4 bases and J gave up 1 base, with 14 bases separating them. The CDR3 runs 16 residues. CDR1 is MDHEN, CDR2 SYDVKM, per germline. The CDR3 DNA reads as TGTGCCAGCAGTTCCACCGGGACGGTGTCTGGAAACACCATATATTTT. Amino acids: CASSSTGTVSGNTIYF.

The chain recombines TRBV7-9 with TRBJ2-7, with 12 bases aligning to TRBD2. Germline-derived CDR1 and CDR2 are SEHNR and FQNEAQ (reference sequence). V shed 3 bases and J 5 bases; nucleotides not matched to a gene: 8. The CDR3 length is 16 residues. The CDR3, as DNA: TGTGCCAGCAGCTTGGGACTAGCGGGCTCTTACGACGAGCAGTACTTC. Its protein is CASSLGLAGSYDEQYF.

The CDR3 coding sequence is TGCAGCGCCGACAGGGACGGCTATGGCCCCGTGAATGGCTACACCTTC. It translates to CSADRDGYGPVNGYTF. V gene TRBV29-1 combines with J gene TRBJ1-2; 7 positions agree with TRBD1. The CDR3 has 16 residues. The V gene end was trimmed by 7 bases and the J gene end by 6 bases; junction bases not matched to a gene: 20. Germline loops: CDR1 SQVTM, CDR2 ANQGSEA.

This clone was observed a single time. The CDR3 is CASSLWLAGGNNEQFF. In DNA form, the CDR3 reads TGCGCCAGCAGCTTGTGGCTAGCGGGGGGGAACAATGAGCAGTTCTTC. The chain uses TRBV5-1 and TRBJ2-1, with 12 bases identical to TRBD2. The CDR3 runs 16 residues. Germline V gives CDR1 SGHRS, CDR2 YFSETQ. J lost 5 bases, V lost 1 base, and 4 bases had no gene match.

The J gene is TRBJ2-1, the V gene TRBV7-6; TRBD2 agrees at 7 bases. The CDR3 covers 15 residues. Germline CDR1 reads SGHVS; CDR2 reads FNYEAQ. V gave up 5 bases and J gave up 8 bases; unmatched junction bases: 12. CDR3 sequence: CASSRPGGKEDEQFF. The CDR3 nucleotides read TGTGCCAGCAGCCGACCGGGGGGTAAAGAAGATGAGCAGTTCTTC.

This chain connects TRBV3-1 (or the pseudogene TRBV3-2) to TRBJ2-1; 15 bases line up with TRBD2. V dropped 4 bases and J dropped 8; count of bases not matched to a gene: 6. CDR1 LGHDT and CDR2 YNNKEL come from the germline V gene (reference sequence). CDR3 size: 16 residues. The CDR3 sequence: CASSLAGLAGGHEQFF. CDR3 bases: TGTGCCAGCAGCCTAGCCGGACTAGCGGGGGGGCATGAGCAGTTCTTC.

This clone was found once. V usage is TRBV13 and J usage is TRBJ2-7, with D maybe TRBD1 (5 bases). V lost 5 bases to trimming and J lost 7 bases, with 12 bases between them. CDR3 size: 12 residues. Germline CDR1 and CDR2: PRHDT and FYEKMQ (reference sequence). The CDR3 bases are TGTGCCAGCAGCGCCCAGGGCCATGAGCAGTACTTC. It encodes CASSAQGHEQYF.

CDR3 amino acids: CASSQAGRLEQFF. The DNA for the CDR3 is TGCGCCAGCAGCCAGGCGGGACGGCTCGAGCAGTTCTTC. The rearrangement uses TRBV4-3 and TRBJ2-1, with D maybe TRBD2 (6 bases). CDR1 is LGHNA and CDR2 is YSLEER in the germline V gene. This CDR3 spans 13 amino acids. Trimming took off 3 bases at V and 10 bases at J, with 13 bases between the two ends.

This chain joins TRBV20-1 and TRBJ2-7, with unresolved D. Germline-derived CDR1 and CDR2 are DFQATT and SNEGSKA (reference sequence). V gave up 3 bases and J gave up 7 bases, with 16 bases separating them. The CDR3 runs 13 residues. CDR3 nucleotide sequence: TGCAGTGCTAGTTTCATGGAACTTAGGGAGCAGTACTTC. It translates to CSASFMELREQYF.